This T cell receptor (beta chain) is from a study of T cells in Graves' hyperthyroidism and ophthalmopathy. Study conclusions and caveats: Most thyroid clonotypes expanded above 0.001 were also detected in blood.

Template material for amplifying TCR beta CDR3 regions consisted of RNA transcripts. The study used the HTBI primer set for a first-round RT-PCR of the TCR CDR3. TCRdb reprocessed the multiplex PCR reads via MiXCR and lists one record per CDR3 protein. The repertoire holds approximately 590,000 distinct CDR3 sequences, with more than 45% as singletons. CDR3 length: 15 residues. The trim removed 5 bases at V and 0 bases at J, leaving 5 bases unmatched. Note on this clonotype: Its matching antigen is unknown.

Investigators excluded patients with uncontrolled infection, other autoimmune disease, pregnancy or lactation. Material for sequencing was peripheral blood or thyroid tissue (not recorded which). The clonotype was recovered from a woman aged 18-30 years with Graves' hyperthyroidism. The J gene is TRBJ2-7, the V gene TRBV12-3 or TRBV12-4; 9 bases line up with TRBD1. The CDR3 DNA sequence: TGTGCCAGCAGTGGGACAGGGCAGGGCTCCTACGAGCAGTACTTC. Its translation is CASSGTGQGSYEQYF.